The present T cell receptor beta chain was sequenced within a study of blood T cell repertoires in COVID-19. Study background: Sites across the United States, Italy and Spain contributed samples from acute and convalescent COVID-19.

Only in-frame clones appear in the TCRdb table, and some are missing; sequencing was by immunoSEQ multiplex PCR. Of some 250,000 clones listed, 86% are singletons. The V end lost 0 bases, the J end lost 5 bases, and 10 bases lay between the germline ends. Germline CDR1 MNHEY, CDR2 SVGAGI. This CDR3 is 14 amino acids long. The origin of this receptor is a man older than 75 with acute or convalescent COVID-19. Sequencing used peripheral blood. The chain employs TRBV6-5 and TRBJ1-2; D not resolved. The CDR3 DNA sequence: TGTGCCAGCAGTTACTCCCCGACAACATATGGCTACACCTTC. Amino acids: CASSYSPTTYGYTF.